The T cell receptor (beta chain) under discussion was sequenced for a study of blood T cell repertoires in COVID-19. Clones were read by immunoSEQ multiplex PCR, and TCRdb kept only the in-frame ones, dropping some. The profile shows 250,000 to 300,000 clones, 89% of them singletons. This CDR3 region has 15 residues. CDR1 and CDR2 from the germline V gene are KGHSH and LQKENI. V dropped 3 bases and J dropped 1; count of bases not matched to a gene: 2. The TCR sequence derives from a woman aged 60-75 years who had recovered from COVID-19. The chain has TRBV18 and TRBJ1-5; 8 bases fit TRBD1. The sequenced sample was PBMCs or T cells enriched from blood (not recorded which). The CDR3 coding sequence is TGTGCCAGCTCACCGCAGGGGGCCAGCAATCAGCCCCAGCATTTT. It codes for CASSPQGASNQPQHF.